The entry below describes one T cell receptor beta chain. Alongside a J-beta primer mix, a sample-barcoded 5' primer served in a second PCR lasting roughly 7 to 11 cycles. TCRdb used MiXCR to reprocess the 5' RACE reads, holding one entry per CDR3 protein. The table has some 560,000 distinct CDR3 sequences, about 28% seen once. This record belongs to a study of blood T cells in healthy people across ages. Overall study: Capture via template switching afforded approximately one barcoded beta molecule per two T cells.

Germline V gene sequence: CDR1 SGHTS, CDR2 YDEGEE. The trim removed 6 bases at V and 0 bases at J, leaving 14 bases unmatched. The CDR3 extends over 18 amino acids. This sample was shared with a second study, whose subject was T cells of mothers and their children.

V is TRBV5-8 and J is TRBJ2-5; 10 nucleotides agree with TRBD2. The receptor's source is a boy aged 2 to 10 in good health. Sequenced sample: blood. The CDR3 is CASTPWRGTSEYQETQYF. CDR3 in DNA: TGTGCCAGCACCCCTTGGAGGGGGACTAGCGAGTACCAAGAGACCCAGTACTTC.